Listed below are T cell receptor beta chains from one sample, sequenced in a study of T cell repertoires in cytomegalovirus infection. Each CDR3 protein is one row after TCRdb ran MiXCR on the reads. This sample has some 220,000 distinct CDR3 sequences, with 10% to 15% found just once. Specimen: PBMCs. All receptors derive from a human donor in good health (CMV status not recorded). Some clones in this sample may be carry-over from other donors' samples. The CDR3 runs from the conserved cysteine through the conserved F or W.

V gene,J gene,CDR3 protein
TRBV20-1,TRBJ2-2,CSARDGGGTVNTGELFF
TRBV28,TRBJ2-3,CASWGQGYPNPSTDTQYF
TRBV6-1,TRBJ2-6,CASSYLYPGQSDSGANVLTF
TRBV18,TRBJ2-5,CASSPRVESGQETQYF
TRBV20-1,TRBJ1-1,CSTTEGFPTEAFF
TRBV7-2,TRBJ1-6,CASSSIPEDSPLHF
TRBV7-2,TRBJ2-5,CASSLDPSGDETQYF
TRBV29-1,TRBJ1-5,CSVRQLDQPQHF
TRBV7-2,TRBJ2-5,CASSPRPGRAETQYF
TRBV6-6,TRBJ1-2,CASSREGATFYGYTF
TRBV7-2,TRBJ2-1,CASSLGHLLGNEQFF
TRBV28,TRBJ2-3,CASSLKIDTQYF
TRBV7-3,TRBJ2-1,CASSPTGENYNEQFF
TRBV5-1,TRBJ2-3,CASSHGTASDTQYF
TRBV7-2,TRBJ2-2,CASSLEGTFTNTGELFF
TRBV6-2/TRBV6-3,TRBJ1-1,CASSYSMGIFDTEAFF
TRBV7-2,TRBJ1-1,CASSTITEAFF
TRBV27,TRBJ1-2,CASSLSTGAYGYTF
TRBV11-3,TRBJ2-7,CASSLRAGESYEQYF
TRBV18,TRBJ1-4,CASSPFRPTGDTNEKLFF
TRBV7-6,TRBJ2-3,CASSSATDTQYF
TRBV4-2,TRBJ2-7,CASSPNLGGVTYEQYF
TRBV20-1,TRBJ2-1,CSAQTSASSYNEQFF
TRBV24-1,TRBJ2-5,CATSDPGGAQETQYF
TRBV4-1,TRBJ2-3,CASSPVASETDTQYF
TRBV6-2/TRBV6-3,TRBJ2-1,CASSSVSYNEQFF
TRBV29-1,TRBJ2-7,CSVLSSGRAHRYEQYF
TRBV28,TRBJ1-5,CASSPPWERNQPQHF
TRBV18,TRBJ2-7,CASSPGTSDYEQYF
TRBV4-2,TRBJ2-7,CASSQELGDYEQYF
TRBV4-2,TRBJ1-5,CASSQGRDQPQHF